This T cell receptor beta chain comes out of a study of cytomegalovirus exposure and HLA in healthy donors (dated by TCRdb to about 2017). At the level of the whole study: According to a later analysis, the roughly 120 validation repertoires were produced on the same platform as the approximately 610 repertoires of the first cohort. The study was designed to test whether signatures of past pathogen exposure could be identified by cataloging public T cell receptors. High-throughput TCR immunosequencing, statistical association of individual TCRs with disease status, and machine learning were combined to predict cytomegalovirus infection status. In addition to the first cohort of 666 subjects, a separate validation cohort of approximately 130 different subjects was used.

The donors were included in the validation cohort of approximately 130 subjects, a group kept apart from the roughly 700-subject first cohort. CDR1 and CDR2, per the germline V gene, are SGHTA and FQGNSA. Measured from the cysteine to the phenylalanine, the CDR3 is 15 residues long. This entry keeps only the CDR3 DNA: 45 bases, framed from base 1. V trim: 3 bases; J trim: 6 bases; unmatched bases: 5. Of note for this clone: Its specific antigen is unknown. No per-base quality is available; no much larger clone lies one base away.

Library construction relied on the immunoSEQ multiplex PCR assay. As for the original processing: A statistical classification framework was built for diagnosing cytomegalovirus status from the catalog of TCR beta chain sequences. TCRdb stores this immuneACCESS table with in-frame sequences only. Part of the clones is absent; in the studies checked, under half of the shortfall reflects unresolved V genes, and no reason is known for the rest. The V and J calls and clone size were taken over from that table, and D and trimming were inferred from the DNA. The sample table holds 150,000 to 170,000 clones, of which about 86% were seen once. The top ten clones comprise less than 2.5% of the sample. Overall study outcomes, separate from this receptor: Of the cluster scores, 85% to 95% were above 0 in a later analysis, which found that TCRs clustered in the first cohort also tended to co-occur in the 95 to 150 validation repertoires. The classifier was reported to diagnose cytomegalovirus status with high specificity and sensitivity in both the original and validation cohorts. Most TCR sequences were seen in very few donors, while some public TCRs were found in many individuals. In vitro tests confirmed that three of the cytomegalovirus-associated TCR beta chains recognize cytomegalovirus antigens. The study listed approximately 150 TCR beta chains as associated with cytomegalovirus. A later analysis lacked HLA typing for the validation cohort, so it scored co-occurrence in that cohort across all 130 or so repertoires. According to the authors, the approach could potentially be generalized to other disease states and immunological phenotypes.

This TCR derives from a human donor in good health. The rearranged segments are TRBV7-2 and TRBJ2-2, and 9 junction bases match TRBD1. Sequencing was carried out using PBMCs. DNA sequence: TGTGCCAGCAGCTTGACAGGGGGTAAAGCCGGGGAGCTGTTTTTT. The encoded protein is CASSLTGGKAGELFF. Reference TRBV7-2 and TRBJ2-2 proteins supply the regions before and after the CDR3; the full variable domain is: GAGVSQSPSNKVTEKGKDVELRCDPISGHTALYWYRQSLGQGLEFLIYFQGNSAPDKSGLPSDRFSAERTGGSVSTLTIQRTQQEDSAVYLCASSLTGGKAGELFFGEGSRLTVL.